The entry below describes one T cell receptor beta chain. Its antigen remains undetermined. No much larger clonotype is one base removed from it; base qualities were not supplied. Each collaborating institution followed its own protocols to collect whole blood in K2EDTA tubes. For TCRbeta analysis, collaborator samples were shipped as frozen whole blood, as isolated PBMCs, or as DNA extracted from either sample type. TCRbeta CDR3 regions were amplified from genomic DNA by means of the immunoSEQ Assay, a bias-controlled multiplex PCR. Turning to the authors' computational methods: The number of nucleated cells in each sample was estimated by amplification of reference gene primers within the assay. To quantify the absolute abundance of each unique TCRbeta CDR3 rearrangement, sequence reads were collapsed and filtered. For each sample, productive Simpson clonality was calculated by taking the square root of Simpson's diversity index across productive rearrangements. The table was pulled from immuneACCESS by TCRdb, which kept in-frame rearrangements only. Such tables lose some clones; where checked, under half of the loss comes from unresolved V genes, and the rest has no known cause. The DNA was the basis for D and trimming; V, J and clone size are from that table. The sample yields a few hundred thousand clones; 88% were counted once. The leading ten clones occupy roughly 4% of the sample.

This record belongs to a study of blood T cell repertoires in COVID-19 (dated by TCRdb to about 2020). About the full investigation: Samples covering the acute and convalescent phases of COVID-19 were provided by collaborators in the United States, Italy and Spain. The prospective study material was composed of cDNA or gDNA derived from T cells, B-cell-depleted T cells, or PBMCs. HLA class I and class II types, where available, came from metadata supplied by the sample provider rather than from assay-based typing. Samples were obtained from the ongoing ImmuneRACE study (first 160 participants) and from over 1,000 subjects provided by 6 global collaborators. Sample metadata almost always included a de-identified subject ID, COVID-19 status, age in years and sex. The repertoires were released in a freely available public database intended as a resource for research on the immune response to SARS-CoV-2. The dataset comprised deeply sampled blood TCRbeta repertoires from subjects exposed to, actively infected with, or recovered from COVID-19. The investigation overall reported the following: The quantity of clinical and demographic metadata differed by source and by participant and was supplied without curation.

Trimming removed 2 bases from V and 3 bases from J, leaving 19 bases between the germline ends. The cysteine opens and the phenylalanine closes a CDR3 of 17 amino acids. Here the CDR3 DNA is all that survives: 51 bases in frame from base 1. CDR1 is given as KGHSH and CDR2 as LQKENI, both from the germline V gene. The chain was built from TRBV18 and TRBJ1-1, and the D gene may be TRBD1, 5 bases matching. The sample comprised peripheral blood. This TCR was sampled from a woman in her 50s with active or convalescent COVID-19. The CDR3: CASSPSSIVSRDTEAFF. The DNA sequence reads TGTGCCAGCTCACCATCTTCTATTGTCTCCAGGGACACTGAAGCTTTCTTT.